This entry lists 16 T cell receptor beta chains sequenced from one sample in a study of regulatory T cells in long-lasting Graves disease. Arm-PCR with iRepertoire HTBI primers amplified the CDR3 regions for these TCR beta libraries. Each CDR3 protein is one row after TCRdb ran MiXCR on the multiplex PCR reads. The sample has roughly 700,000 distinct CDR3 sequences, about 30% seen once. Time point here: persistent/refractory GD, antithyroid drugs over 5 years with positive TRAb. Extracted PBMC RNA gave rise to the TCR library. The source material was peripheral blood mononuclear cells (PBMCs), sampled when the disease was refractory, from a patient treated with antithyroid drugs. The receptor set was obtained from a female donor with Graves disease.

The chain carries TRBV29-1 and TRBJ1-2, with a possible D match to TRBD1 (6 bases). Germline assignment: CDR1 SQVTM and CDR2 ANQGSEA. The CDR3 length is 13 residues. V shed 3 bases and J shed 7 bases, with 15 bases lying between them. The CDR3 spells CSVDKQGRAGYTF. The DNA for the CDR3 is TGCAGCGTTGATAAACAGGGAAGAGCTGGCTACACCTTC.

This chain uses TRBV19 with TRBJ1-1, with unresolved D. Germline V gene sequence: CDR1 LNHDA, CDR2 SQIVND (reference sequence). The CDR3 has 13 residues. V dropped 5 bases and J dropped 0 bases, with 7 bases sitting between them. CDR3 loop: CASSVWLNTEAFF. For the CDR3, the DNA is TGTGCCAGTAGTGTTTGGCTGAACACTGAAGCTTTCTTT.

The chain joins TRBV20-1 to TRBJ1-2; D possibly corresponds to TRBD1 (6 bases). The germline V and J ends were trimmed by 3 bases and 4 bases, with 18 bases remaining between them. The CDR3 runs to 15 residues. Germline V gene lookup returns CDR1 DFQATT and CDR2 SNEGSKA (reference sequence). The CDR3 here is CSASPPGGAGYGYTF. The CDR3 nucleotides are TGCAGTGCTAGCCCGCCGGGGGGGGCTGGCTATGGCTACACCTTC.

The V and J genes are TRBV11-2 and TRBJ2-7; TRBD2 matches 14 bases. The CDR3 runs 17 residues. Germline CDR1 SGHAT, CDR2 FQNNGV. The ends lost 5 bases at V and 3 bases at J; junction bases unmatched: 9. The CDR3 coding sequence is TGTGCCAGCAGCCCCTTAAGGACTAGCGGGAGGCGCTACGAGCAGTACTTC. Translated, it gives CASSPLRTSGRRYEQYF.

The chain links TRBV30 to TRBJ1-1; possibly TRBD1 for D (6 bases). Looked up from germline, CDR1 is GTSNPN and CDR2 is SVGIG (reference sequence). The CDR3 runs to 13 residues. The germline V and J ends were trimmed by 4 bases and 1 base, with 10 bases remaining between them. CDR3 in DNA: TGTGCCTGGACCCACAGGGCGAACACTGAAGCTTTCTTT. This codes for CAWTHRANTEAFF.

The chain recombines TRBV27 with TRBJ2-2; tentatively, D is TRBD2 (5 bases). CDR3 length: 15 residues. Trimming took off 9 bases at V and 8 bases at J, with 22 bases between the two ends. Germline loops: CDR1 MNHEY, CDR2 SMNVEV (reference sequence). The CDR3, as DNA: TGTGCCAGGCACCAGAACGGGATAACTACGGGGGAGCTGTTTTTT. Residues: CARHQNGITTGELFF.

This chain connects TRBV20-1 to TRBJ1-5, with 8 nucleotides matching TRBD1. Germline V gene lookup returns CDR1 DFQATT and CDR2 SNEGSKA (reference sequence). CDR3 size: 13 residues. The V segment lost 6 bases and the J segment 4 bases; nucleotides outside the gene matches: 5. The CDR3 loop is CSATTGANQPQHF. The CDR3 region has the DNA TGCAGTGCCACGACAGGGGCAAATCAGCCCCAGCATTTT.

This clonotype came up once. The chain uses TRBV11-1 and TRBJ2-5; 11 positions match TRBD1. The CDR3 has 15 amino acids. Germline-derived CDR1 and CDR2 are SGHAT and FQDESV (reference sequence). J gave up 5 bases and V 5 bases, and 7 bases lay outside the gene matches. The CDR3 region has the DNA TGTGCCAGCAGCCACGGACAGGGGGCATGGGAGACCCAGTACTTC. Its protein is CASSHGQGAWETQYF.

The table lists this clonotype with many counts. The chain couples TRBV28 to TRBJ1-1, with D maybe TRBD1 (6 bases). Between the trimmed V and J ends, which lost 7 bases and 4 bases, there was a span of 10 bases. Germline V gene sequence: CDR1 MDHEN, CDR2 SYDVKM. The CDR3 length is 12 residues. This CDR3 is CASTETGTEAFF. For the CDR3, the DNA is TGTGCCAGCACCGAGACAGGCACTGAAGCTTTCTTT.

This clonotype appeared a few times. DNA of the CDR3: TGTGCCAGCAGTGAAGCGCGGACAACTGAAGCTTTCTTT. The encoded protein is CASSEARTTEAFF. This chain joins TRBV6-1 and TRBJ1-1; weak D call: TRBD1 (5 bases). Trimming left V 0 bases short and J 5 bases short, with 7 bases between. Germline V CDR1 and CDR2: MNHNS, SASEGT. The CDR3 sequence is 13 residues long.

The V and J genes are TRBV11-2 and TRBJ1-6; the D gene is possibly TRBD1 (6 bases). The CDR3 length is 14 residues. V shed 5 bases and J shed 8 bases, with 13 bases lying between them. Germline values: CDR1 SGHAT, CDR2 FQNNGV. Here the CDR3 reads CASSTRQEHSPLHF. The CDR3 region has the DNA TGTGCCAGCAGCACCAGACAGGAACATTCACCCCTCCACTTT.

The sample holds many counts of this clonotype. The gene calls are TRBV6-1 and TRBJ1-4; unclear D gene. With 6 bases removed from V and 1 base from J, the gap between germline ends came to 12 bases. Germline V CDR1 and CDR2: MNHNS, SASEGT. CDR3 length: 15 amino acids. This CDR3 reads CASRHGRETNEKLFF. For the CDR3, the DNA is TGTGCCAGCAGGCACGGGAGGGAAACTAATGAAAAACTGTTTTTT.

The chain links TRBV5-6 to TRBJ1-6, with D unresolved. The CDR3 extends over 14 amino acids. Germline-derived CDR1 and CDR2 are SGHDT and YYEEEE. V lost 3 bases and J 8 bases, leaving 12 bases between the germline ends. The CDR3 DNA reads TGTGCCAGCAGCTCTCCGGACCTCCATTCACCCCTCCACTTT. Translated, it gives CASSSPDLHSPLHF.

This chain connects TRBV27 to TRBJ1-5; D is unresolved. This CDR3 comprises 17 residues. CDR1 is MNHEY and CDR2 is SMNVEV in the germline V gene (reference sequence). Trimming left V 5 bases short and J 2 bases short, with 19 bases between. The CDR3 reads CASSGVSLGWGNQPQHF. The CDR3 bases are TGTGCCAGCAGTGGGGTCTCCTTGGGTTGGGGCAATCAGCCCCAGCATTTT.

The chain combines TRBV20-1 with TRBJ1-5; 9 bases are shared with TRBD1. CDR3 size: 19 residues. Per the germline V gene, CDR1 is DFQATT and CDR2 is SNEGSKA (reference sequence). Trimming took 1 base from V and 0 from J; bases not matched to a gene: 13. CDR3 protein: CSARAGPGQGRYSNQPQHF. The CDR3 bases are TGCAGTGCTAGAGCGGGCCCGGGACAGGGCCGATATAGCAATCAGCCCCAGCATTTT.

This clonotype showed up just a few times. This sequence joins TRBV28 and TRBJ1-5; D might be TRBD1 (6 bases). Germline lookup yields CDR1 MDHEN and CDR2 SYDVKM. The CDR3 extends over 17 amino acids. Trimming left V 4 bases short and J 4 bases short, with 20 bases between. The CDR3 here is CASSSPGHQPGNQPQHF. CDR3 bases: TGTGCCAGCAGTTCACCGGGACACCAGCCAGGAAATCAGCCCCAGCATTTT.